Each of the 16 T cell receptor beta chains below was sequenced from the same sample in a study of response to subunit inactivated influenza vaccine. TCRdb reprocessed the RT-PCR reads with MiXCR, giving one entry per CDR3 protein. The sample records hundreds of thousands of distinct CDR3 sequences, 15% to 19% being singletons. This material consisted of PBMCs from blood, taken 11 to 12 days after vaccination. These receptors all come from a man over 45 who received an inactivated influenza vaccine.

This chain links TRBV7-9 with TRBJ1-4; unclear D gene. The V gene lost 5 bases and the J gene lost 5 bases, with 9 bases spanning the gap. The CDR3 has 13 amino acids. CDR1 SEHNR and CDR2 FQNEAQ come from the germline V gene (reference sequence). In DNA, the CDR3 is TGTGCCAGCAGCCCCCCGGTAAATGAAAAACTGTTTTTT. It specifies CASSPPVNEKLFF.

The chain recombines TRBV5-1 with TRBJ2-5, with D perhaps assigned TRBD1 or TRBD2 (5 bases each). The CDR3 runs to 13 residues. Germline CDR1 reads SGHRS; CDR2 reads YFSETQ. The V end was cut by 5 bases, the J end by 5 bases, with 13 bases between. This CDR3 reads CASRGTVPETQYF. The CDR3 DNA reads TGCGCCAGCAGAGGGACGGTCCCGGAGACCCAGTACTTC.

This clonotype was detected a few times. This sequence joins TRBV7-9 and TRBJ2-3, with D hard to call. Trimming stripped 5 bases from V and 0 bases from J, with 18 bases between. The germline V gene has CDR1 SEHNR and CDR2 FQNEAQ (reference sequence). The CDR3 loop spans 17 amino acids. CDR3 in amino acids: CASSPGSTAASTDTQYF. Here the CDR3 DNA reads TGTGCCAGCAGCCCTGGATCGACGGCCGCTAGCACAGATACGCAGTATTTT.

The genes are TRBV7-9 and TRBJ2-7; D is undetermined. The CDR3 loop spans 12 amino acids. Per germline, CDR1 SEHNR and CDR2 FQNEAQ (reference sequence). Trimming cost V 1 base and J 4 bases, with 5 bases left between them. The CDR3 sequence is CASSLVKYEQYF. The CDR3 nucleotides are TGTGCCAGCAGCTTAGTAAAATACGAGCAGTACTTC.

The chain joins TRBV10-3 to TRBJ1-4; D might be TRBD1 (5 bases). This CDR3 is built from 13 residues. Trimming shortened V by 8 bases and J by 7 bases, and 14 bases separated the two germline ends. Germline lookup yields CDR1 ENHRY and CDR2 SYGVKD. The CDR3 DNA reads as TGTGCCATCTCCGGGGGAGGATCTGAAAAACTGTTTTTT. It encodes CAISGGGSEKLFF.

J is TRBJ2-7 and V is TRBV23-1, with no clear D. TRBV23-1 is an open reading frame whose function is uncertain. The V end was cut by 3 bases, the J end by 0 bases, with 6 bases between. The CDR3 is 13 residues long. CDR3 DNA sequence: TGCGCCAGCAGTCACTACAGCTCCTACGAGCAGTACTTC. Translating gives CASSHYSSYEQYF.

A few counts support this clonotype. V and J are TRBV12-3 or TRBV12-4 and TRBJ2-5; no firm D call. The CDR3 has 12 amino acids. Trimming stripped 6 bases from V and 4 bases from J, with 9 bases between. As DNA, the CDR3 is TGTGCCAGCAGAAAAACGGGAGAGACCCAGTACTTC. It is translated as CASRKTGETQYF.

The V gene is TRBV20-1, the J gene TRBJ2-7, with D perhaps TRBD1 (6 bases). Germline CDR1 is DFQATT and CDR2 is SNEGSKA (reference sequence). The CDR3 has 14 amino acids. Trimming removed 0 bases at V and 5 bases at J, with 14 bases between. CDR3 nucleotide sequence: TGCAGTGCTAGAGATAGCCTAGGGGGACACGAGCAGTACTTC. It codes for CSARDSLGGHEQYF.

This clonotype has more than one count but fewer than ten. The chain links TRBV11-2 to TRBJ2-3, with D possibly matching TRBD2 (6 bases). Germline CDR1 is SGHAT and CDR2 is FQNNGV. V was shortened by 4 bases and J by 3 bases, with 14 bases between the two germline ends. CDR3 length: 15 residues. CDR3 in DNA: TGTGCCAGCAGCTCACCGGGACTTAAAACAGATACGCAGTATTTT. This encodes CASSSPGLKTDTQYF.

The chain joins TRBV4-3 to TRBJ2-7, with 12 bases matching TRBD2. Germline CDR1 reads LGHNA; CDR2 reads YSLEER. J gave up 3 bases and V 3 bases, and 3 bases lay outside the gene matches. This CDR3 has 15 amino acids. The CDR3: CASSQLAGGFYEQYF. CDR3 coding DNA: TGCGCCAGCAGCCAGCTAGCGGGGGGGTTCTACGAGCAGTACTTC.

The rearrangement uses TRBV4-1 and TRBJ2-1, with D uncertain. Germline assignment: CDR1 MGHRA and CDR2 YSYEKL. Trimming took 8 bases from V and 6 from J, leaving 14 bases between them. The CDR3 length is 13 residues. CDR3 in DNA: TGCGCCAGCGGGTCCCGGTTGTCCAATGAGCAGTTCTTC. Residues: CASGSRLSNEQFF.

In this sample, this clonotype turned up a few times. The chain employs TRBV12-1 and TRBJ1-5. TRBV12-1 is assigned pseudogene status. The CDR3 runs 19 residues. CDR3: CASSSKRLATPGGNQPQHF. For the CDR3, the DNA is TGTGCCAGCAGCTCCAAACGCCTTGCTACGCCCGGGGGCAATCAGCCCCAGCATTTT.

The V gene is TRBV15, the J gene TRBJ2-7; perhaps D is TRBD1 or TRBD2 (5 bases each). The CDR3 has 14 amino acids. Germline V gene lookup returns CDR1 LNHNV and CDR2 YYDKDF (reference sequence). V shed 1 base and J shed 2 bases, with 9 bases lying between them. CDR3 sequence (DNA): TGTGCCACCAGCAGAGTCCAGGGACCCTACGAGCAGTACTTC. This translates into CATSRVQGPYEQYF.

This clonotype was seen a handful of times. The rearrangement links TRBV7-9 to TRBJ2-3; a possible D gene is TRBD2 (5 bases). The V and J ends lost 5 bases and 0 bases respectively, with 12 bases between them. Germline lookup yields CDR1 SEHNR and CDR2 FQNEAQ (reference sequence). CDR3 size: 15 residues. CDR3 sequence reads: CASSLVLASTDTQYF. The DNA for the CDR3 is TGTGCCAGCAGCCTGGTTCTAGCTAGCACAGATACGCAGTATTTT.

This clonotype was observed a few times. The chain joins TRBV5-1 to TRBJ2-3; D possibly corresponds to TRBD1 (5 bases). CDR1 is SGHRS and CDR2 is YFSETQ in the germline V gene. The CDR3 has 16 residues. Trimming took off 0 bases at V and 4 bases at J, with 15 bases between the two ends. The CDR3 coding sequence is TGCGCCAGCAGCTTGGGTTGGGGCGGTGGGCCAGATACGCAGTATTTT. Its protein product is CASSLGWGGGPDTQYF.

The chain carries TRBV20-1 and TRBJ2-1; perhaps TRBD2 as D (7 bases). The V end lost 6 bases, the J end lost 2 bases, and 17 bases lay between the germline ends. Germline V gene data show CDR1 as DFQATT and CDR2 as SNEGSKA (reference sequence). CDR3 length: 15 residues. The CDR3 spells CSAPRGGGPYNEQFF. CDR3 nucleotides: TGCAGTGCCCCGAGGGGGGGGGGACCCTACAATGAGCAGTTCTTC.